This T cell receptor (beta chain) came from a study of early T cells in non-severe SARS-CoV-2 infection. Trimming took 6 bases from V and 4 from J, leaving 12 bases between them. In germline, CDR1 is DFQATT, CDR2 SNEGSKA (reference sequence). The CDR3 extends over 13 amino acids. Ten or more counts support this clonotype. TCRdb re-analysed the 5' RACE reads in MiXCR, keeping a single row per CDR3 protein. This sample has 30,000 to 40,000 distinct CDR3 sequences, with 5% found just once. The TCR sequence derives from an adult who was a healthcare worker with PCR-confirmed SARS-CoV-2 infection or an uninfected control (not recorded which). Sequencing was done on a sample of whole blood. The chain joins TRBV20-1 to TRBJ2-2; D may be TRBD1 (6 bases). CDR3: CSATQGRTGELFF. CDR3 coding DNA: TGCAGTGCGACACAGGGACGCACCGGGGAGCTGTTTTTT.